This TCR beta chain comes out of a study of blood T cell repertoires in COVID-19. This CDR3 contains 14 residues. The germline V gene encodes CDR1 MDHEN and CDR2 SYDVKM. Trimming stripped 4 bases from V and 4 bases from J, with 13 bases between. Assay used: immunoSEQ multiplex PCR; TCRdb lists only in-frame clones, some missing. Of 200,000 to 250,000 clones listed, 70% to 90% were seen once; the top ten hold 2.9%. This TCR derives from a man between 45 and 60 years old who had recovered from COVID-19. Sequencing was performed on peripheral blood. The chain carries TRBV28 and TRBJ1-1, with D uncertain. The CDR3 reads CASSYPGVGTEAFF. CDR3 DNA sequence: TGTGCCAGCAGTTATCCGGGAGTCGGCACTGAAGCTTTCTTT.